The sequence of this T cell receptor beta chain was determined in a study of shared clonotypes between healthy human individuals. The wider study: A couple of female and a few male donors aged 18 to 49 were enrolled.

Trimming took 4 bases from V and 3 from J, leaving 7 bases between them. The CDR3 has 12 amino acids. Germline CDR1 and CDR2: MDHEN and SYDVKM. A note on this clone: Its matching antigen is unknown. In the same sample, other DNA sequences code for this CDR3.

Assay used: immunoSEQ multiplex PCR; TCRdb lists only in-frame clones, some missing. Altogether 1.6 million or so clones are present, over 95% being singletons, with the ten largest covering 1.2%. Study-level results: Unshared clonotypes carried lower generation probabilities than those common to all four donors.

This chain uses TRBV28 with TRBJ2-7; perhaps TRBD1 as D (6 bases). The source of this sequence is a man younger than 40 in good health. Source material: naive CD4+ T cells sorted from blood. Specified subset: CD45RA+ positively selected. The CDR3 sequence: CASSSRGYEQYF. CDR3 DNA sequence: TGTGCCAGCAGTTCCAGGGGCTACGAGCAGTACTTC.